Detailed here is one T cell receptor beta chain. What it recognizes is unknown. This record belongs to a study of CD8+ T cells in alopecia areata. Study overall: Patients took tofacitinib for 6 to 18 months, followed by 6 drug-free months. Whole-study results and caveats: Many expanded lesional clones persisted in scalp and blood during tofacitinib treatment.

Treatment of the sample: oral pan-JAK inhibitor, 5-10 mg twice daily. The germline CDR1 and CDR2 sequences are SGHTA and FQGNSA. The CDR3 extends over 13 amino acids. The V gene lost 5 bases and the J gene lost 4 bases, with 12 bases spanning the gap. Investigators isolated RNA and reverse transcribed it into cDNA to act as the sequencing template. Generated by immunoSEQ multiplex PCR, the TCRdb table keeps only in-frame clones and is missing some. The profile shows some 200,000 clones, more than 45% of them singletons. V and J are TRBV7-2 and TRBJ2-7, with TRBD1 as a possible D gene (5 bases). The receptor comes from a human donor with alopecia areata. Source: CD4+ T cells sorted from blood, taken at week 4, from a patient treated with tofacitinib. CDR3 residues: CASSPKTVYEQYF. The CDR3 region has the DNA TGTGCCAGCAGCCCAAAGACAGTGTACGAGCAGTACTTC.